The 20 T cell receptor beta chains below were found in one sample sequenced in a study of T cell changes during pregnancy in multiple sclerosis. Data came from immunoSEQ multiplex PCR; TCRdb stores just in-frame clones and leaves some out. Among approximately 92,000 clones, roughly 92% were seen once, and the ten largest hold about 2.6%. The specimen was peripheral blood, collected in the first trimester of pregnancy. These receptors all stem from a female donor with multiple sclerosis, enrolled in a pregnancy study.

The rearrangement joins TRBV9 to TRBJ2-1; D not resolved. This CDR3 has 12 amino acids. Germline CDR1 reads SGDLS; CDR2 reads YYNGEE. V was cut by 4 bases and J by 7 bases, with 9 bases left in between. CDR3 DNA sequence: TGTGCCAGCAGCCCAATAGTAAATGAGCAGTTCTTC. It yields the protein CASSPIVNEQFF.

V usage is TRBV28 and J usage is TRBJ2-7, with unresolved D. The V gene lost 1 base and the J gene lost 0 bases, with 10 bases spanning the gap. Germline assignment: CDR1 MDHEN and CDR2 SYDVKM. The CDR3 spans 15 residues. The CDR3 region is CASSLSVISSYEQYF. CDR3 nucleotide sequence: TGTGCCAGCAGTTTATCTGTGATCAGCTCCTACGAGCAGTACTTC.

The chain combines TRBV7-9 with TRBJ1-4; tentative D call: TRBD1 (5 bases). The CDR3 is 16 residues long. Germline values: CDR1 SEHNR, CDR2 FQNEAQ (reference sequence). The V and J ends lost 4 bases and 6 bases respectively, with 18 bases between them. This chain's CDR3 is CASSSNTGDTDEKLFF. The CDR3 bases are TGTGCCAGCAGCTCAAATACAGGAGACACGGATGAAAAACTGTTTTTT.

The J gene is TRBJ2-1, the V gene TRBV18; D may be TRBD1 (6 bases). Germline V gives CDR1 KGHSH, CDR2 LQKENI. This CDR3 region has 15 residues. V lost 3 bases, J lost 5 bases, and 14 bases lay in between. The CDR3 sequence is CASSPLRDTHNEQFF. For the CDR3, the DNA is TGTGCCAGCTCACCTCTAAGGGACACCCACAATGAGCAGTTCTTC.

The CDR3 protein is CASSETYQETQYF. In nucleotides, the CDR3 is TGTGCCAGTAGCGAGACATACCAAGAGACCCAGTACTTC. V and J are TRBV19 and TRBJ2-5, with D hard to call. The length of the CDR3 is 13 residues. The germline gives CDR1 LNHDA, CDR2 SQIVND (reference sequence). The V and J ends lost 6 bases and 0 bases respectively, with 8 bases between them. Supplemented by reference TRBV19 and TRBJ2-5, the full variable domain reads DGGITQSPKYLFRKEGQNVTLSCEQNLNHDAMYWYRQDPGQGLRLIYYSQIVNDFQKGDIAEGYSVSREKKESFPLTVTSAQKNPTAFYLCASSETYQETQYFGPGTRLLVL.

DNA for the CDR3: TGTGCCAGCAGCATTAGAGGAGTTAGCACAGATACGCAGTATTTT. The encoded protein is CASSIRGVSTDTQYF. The chain combines TRBV27 with TRBJ2-3; D remains unclear. Trimming took 6 bases from V and 0 from J, leaving 13 bases between them. Per germline, CDR1 MNHEY and CDR2 SMNVEV (reference sequence). The CDR3 is 15 amino acids.

The V call is TRBV6-5, the J call TRBJ2-6; D ambiguous. Trimming pared 2 bases from V and 0 bases from J, leaving 5 bases between. Germline-derived CDR1 and CDR2 are MNHEY and SVGAGI. The CDR3 is 15 amino acids. As DNA, the CDR3 is TGTGCCAGCAGTTACGAGTTCTCTGGGGCCAACGTCCTGACTTTC. Residues: CASSYEFSGANVLTF.

The chain couples TRBV28 to TRBJ1-5, with D possibly being TRBD1 (5 bases). Trimming pared 5 bases from V and 0 bases from J, leaving 11 bases between. Germline assignment: CDR1 MDHEN and CDR2 SYDVKM. This CDR3 spans 15 amino acids. DNA of the CDR3: TGTGCCAGCAGTGGGGACTTTTTTAGCAATCAGCCCCAGCATTTT. This gives the protein CASSGDFFSNQPQHF.

The chain joins TRBV2 to TRBJ2-7; TRBD2 matches at 9 bases. Germline values: CDR1 SNHLY, CDR2 FYNNEI. The CDR3 sequence is 13 residues long. V was clipped by 6 bases and J by 5 bases; unmatched bases: 5. The CDR3 is CASRAGGPHEQYF. In DNA form, the CDR3 reads TGTGCCAGCAGGGCGGGAGGGCCCCACGAGCAGTACTTC. Filled out from reference TRBV2 and TRBJ2-7, the complete variable domain reads EPEVTQTPSHQVTQMGQEVILRCVPISNHLYFYWYRQILGQKVEFLVSFYNNEISEKSEIFDDQFSVERPDGSNFTLKIRSTKLEDSAMYFCASRAGGPHEQYFGPGTRLTVT.

In DNA form, the CDR3 reads TGTGCCATCAGCAGATCAACGCAAGAGACCCAGTACTTC. Amino acid sequence: CAISRSTQETQYF. The chain has TRBV10-3 and TRBJ2-5, with D unclear. Germline V gives CDR1 ENHRY, CDR2 SYGVKD. V was clipped by 6 bases and J by 2 bases, with 10 bases between them. The CDR3 is made up of 13 amino acids.

The chain is built from TRBV28 and TRBJ2-7; 7 nucleotides match TRBD2. The trim removed 3 bases at V and 1 base at J, leaving 9 bases unmatched. The germline V gene encodes CDR1 MDHEN and CDR2 SYDVKM. This CDR3 has 16 residues. In DNA, the CDR3 is TGTGCCAGCAGTTTCCCACGCGGGAGAGTTTCCTACGAGCAGTACTTC. As protein: CASSFPRGRVSYEQYF.

Comment on this clone: This sample includes further DNA sequences coding for the same CDR3. This chain joins TRBV6-6 and TRBJ2-1, with 8 nucleotides matching TRBD2. Germline trimming cut 2 bases from V and 5 bases from J; bases unmatched to any gene: 2. The germline V gene encodes CDR1 MNHNY and CDR2 SVGAGI (reference sequence). The CDR3 totals 14 residues. The CDR3 DNA follows: TGTGCCAGCAGTTACGGGACTAGTAACAATGAGCAGTTCTTC. Its translation: CASSYGTSNNEQFF.

V usage is TRBV6-5 and J usage is TRBJ1-1; TRBD1 might be the D (6 bases). The CDR3 totals 15 residues. Trimming pared 3 bases from V and 2 bases from J, leaving 13 bases between. Germline CDR1 is MNHEY and CDR2 is SVGAGI. Here the CDR3 DNA reads TGTGCCAGCAGTTATTTGGGGGGGACAAACACTGAAGCTTTCTTT. Translated, it gives CASSYLGGTNTEAFF.

This clone was counted a single time. V gene TRBV19 combines with J gene TRBJ2-1, with 9 bases identical to TRBD2. J lost 0 bases, V lost 3 bases, and 12 bases had no gene match. The germline CDR1 and CDR2 sequences are LNHDA and SQIVND (reference sequence). The CDR3 sequence is 19 residues long. The CDR3 DNA follows: TGTGCCAGTAGTATTCCCCCACTCAGCGGGGGGAGCTCCTACAATGAGCAGTTCTTC. Amino acids: CASSIPPLSGGSSYNEQFF.

J is TRBJ2-1 and V is TRBV7-3; 8 nucleotides agree with TRBD2. Germline V CDR1 and CDR2: SGHTA, FQGTGA. The CDR3 runs 16 residues. V shed 5 bases and J 2 bases; nucleotides not matched to a gene: 8. The CDR3 DNA reads TGTGCCAGCAGCGCCAAGCGGGAGTGGCCCTACAATGAGCAGTTCTTC. Translating it yields CASSAKREWPYNEQFF. Full variable domain (outside the CDR3, taken from reference TRBV7-3 and TRBJ2-1): GAGVSQTPSNKVTEKGKYVELRCDPISGHTALYWYRQSLGQGPEFLIYFQGTGAADDSGLPNDRFFAVRPEGSVSTLKIQRTERGDSAVYLCASSAKREWPYNEQFFGPGTRLTVL.

The CDR3 DNA sequence: TGTGCCAGCAGGACAGGGGCTTCCGGGGAGCTGTTTTTT. The encoded protein is CASRTGASGELFF. This sequence joins TRBV2 and TRBJ2-2; 8 nucleotides agree with TRBD1. The V segment lost 6 bases and the J segment 6 bases; nucleotides outside the gene matches: 3. The CDR3 contains 13 residues. Germline V gene data show CDR1 as SNHLY and CDR2 as FYNNEI. Full variable domain (rest looked up from reference TRBV2 and TRBJ2-2): EPEVTQTPSHQVTQMGQEVILRCVPISNHLYFYWYRQILGQKVEFLVSFYNNEISEKSEIFDDQFSVERPDGSNFTLKIRSTKLEDSAMYFCASRTGASGELFFGEGSRLTVL.

This chain links TRBV6-6 with TRBJ2-1; D possibly corresponds to TRBD2 (5 bases). The germline V and J ends were trimmed by 6 bases and 0 bases, with 15 bases remaining between them. This CDR3 spans 16 amino acids. Germline V gene lookup returns CDR1 MNHNY and CDR2 SVGAGI (reference sequence). The CDR3 nucleotides read TGTGCCAGCAGGAGAGGGCGGACCCCCTCCTACAATGAGCAGTTCTTC. Residues: CASRRGRTPSYNEQFF.

The rearrangement uses TRBV27 and TRBJ2-1; tentative D call: TRBD2 (6 bases). CDR1 and CDR2 from the germline V gene are MNHEY and SMNVEV (reference sequence). V was cut by 3 bases and J by 7 bases, with 13 bases left in between. This CDR3 comprises 14 residues. CDR3 loop: CASSLTSQANEQFF. The CDR3 DNA reads TGTGCCAGCAGTTTGACTAGTCAGGCGAATGAGCAGTTCTTC.

The V gene is TRBV28, the J gene TRBJ1-2; TRBD1 is a possible D gene (6 bases). The germline V gene has CDR1 MDHEN and CDR2 SYDVKM. This CDR3 contains 13 residues. Trimming pared 7 bases from V and 4 bases from J, leaving 13 bases between. CDR3 in DNA: TGTGCCAGCAATACAGGGTTAGGCTATGGCTACACCTTC. It is translated as CASNTGLGYGYTF.

The chain carries TRBV7-9 and TRBJ2-1; D perhaps matches TRBD2 (5 bases). The V end was cut by 6 bases, the J end by 1 base, with 16 bases between. There are 16 residues in the CDR3. CDR1 SEHNR and CDR2 FQNEAQ come from the germline V gene (reference sequence). The CDR3, as DNA: TGTGCCAGCAGTTTCTTTCGGGATCCGTCCTACAATGAGCAGTTCTTC. Translation gives CASSFFRDPSYNEQFF.